The clone carrying this T cell receptor (beta chain) was counted a few times. Authors' data handling: From reference gene primer amplification, estimates of nucleated cell counts were derived. Assay used: immunoSEQ multiplex PCR; TCRdb lists only in-frame clones, some missing. That table supplies the V and J calls and clone size; D and trimming were determined from the DNA. This table holds 170,000 or so clones, 65% to 90% found once. The data were taken from a study of blood T cell repertoires in COVID-19. In the study overall: PBMCs, B-cell-depleted T cells, or T cells provided the cDNA or gDNA that made up the material.

The CDR3 runs 14 residues. CDR1 is LNHDA and CDR2 is SQIVND in the germline V gene (reference sequence). Trimming at V came to 11 bases and at J to 0 bases, leaving 7 bases not matched to a gene. The specimen was peripheral blood. The chain combines TRBV19 with TRBJ1-5; 7 bases map to TRBD1. This receptor was identified in a human donor in a cohort sampled during active COVID-19. The CDR3 DNA reads as TGTGCCGCCGGGACAGTCTATAGCAATCAGCCCCAGCATTTT. Translation gives CAAGTVYSNQPQHF.